The T cell receptor (beta chain) described here comes from a study of T-cell memory formation after mild COVID-19. This clonotype has only a few counts. One entry per CDR3 protein results from TCRdb running MiXCR on the 5' RACE reads. The repertoire holds fewer than 250,000 distinct CDR3 sequences, with 15% as singletons. Germline V gene sequence: CDR1 SGHVS, CDR2 FQNEAQ. Trimming stripped 4 bases from V and 1 base from J, with 10 bases between. The CDR3 totals 14 residues. The V gene is TRBV7-8, the J gene TRBJ2-5; TRBD1 might be the D (5 bases). The receptor comes from an adult woman who had mild COVID-19 (a few samples of this study predate the infection). Cell type and time point are not known. The specimen sequenced was PBMCs or a T cell subset sorted from them (not recorded which). Written as DNA, the CDR3 is TGTGCCAGCAGCTCGACAGAGCTCCAAGAGACCCAGTACTTC. Protein sequence: CASSSTELQETQYF.